The 26 T cell receptor beta chains listed next were all sequenced from one sample in a study of CD8 T cells in ankylosing spondylitis. TCRdb passed the 5' RACE reads through MiXCR, listing each CDR3 protein once. The data show about 150,000 distinct CDR3 sequences, around 42% seen once. The sample consisted of synovial fluid, either unsorted or a sorted T cell fraction (not recorded which). The receptors stem from a male donor with ankylosing spondylitis.

The chain has TRBV10-3 and TRBJ2-7; 7 bases fit TRBD1. The V segment lost 6 bases and the J segment 0 bases; nucleotides outside the gene matches: 8. Germline values: CDR1 ENHRY, CDR2 SYGVKD. The CDR3 totals 15 residues. CDR3: CAIRAEDRVSYEQYF. DNA for the CDR3: TGTGCCATCAGGGCAGAAGACAGGGTCTCCTACGAGCAGTACTTC.

The J gene is TRBJ2-1, the V gene TRBV28, with 10 bases matching TRBD2. Germline CDR1 and CDR2: MDHEN and SYDVKM. The CDR3 loop spans 19 amino acids. J lost 3 bases, V lost 2 bases, and 13 bases had no gene match. For the CDR3, the DNA is TGTGCCAGCAGTTTAAGCGGCAGGTCTAGCGGGAGTATCTACAATGAGCAGTTCTTC. Translated: CASSLSGRSSGSIYNEQFF.

The CDR3 DNA follows: TGTGCCAGCAGCTTATTGTCGGGGGGACAGGCAAAATCCTACGAGCAGTACTTC. Its protein product is CASSLLSGGQAKSYEQYF. V usage is TRBV11-1 and J usage is TRBJ2-7; weak D call: TRBD1 (8 bases). The CDR3 length is 18 residues. The V gene's germline CDR1 is SGHAT and CDR2 FQDESV (reference sequence). V was pared by 2 bases and J by 1 base, with 21 bases between. Drawing the rest from reference TRBV11-1 and TRBJ2-7, the complete variable domain is EAEVAQSPRYKITEKSQAVAFWCDPISGHATLYWYRQILGQGPELLVQFQDESVVDDSQLPKDRFSAERLKGVDSTLKIQPAELGDSAMYLCASSLLSGGQAKSYEQYFGPGTRLTVT.

The chain carries TRBV28 and TRBJ2-1; no firm D call. This CDR3 contains 15 residues. Trimming took 5 bases from V and 0 from J, leaving 11 bases between them. Germline-derived CDR1 and CDR2 are MDHEN and SYDVKM. The CDR3 sequence: CASSPARFSYNEQFF. The CDR3 DNA follows: TGTGCCAGCAGTCCCGCTAGATTCTCCTACAATGAGCAGTTCTTC.

This chain connects TRBV20-1 to TRBJ2-5; no firm D call. The CDR3 runs to 11 residues. Trimming removed 4 bases from V and 10 bases from J, with 13 bases in between. Germline V gives CDR1 DFQATT, CDR2 SNEGSKA (reference sequence). The CDR3 nucleotides read TGCAGTGCTATGTCGAAGGTGGGCCAGTACTTC. Translated: CSAMSKVGQYF.

V and J are TRBV7-9 and TRBJ1-5; 8 bases are a match to TRBD1. The CDR3 runs to 15 residues. CDR1 is SEHNR, CDR2 FQNEAQ, per germline (reference sequence). V dropped 5 bases and J dropped 7; count of bases not matched to a gene: 10. The CDR3 sequence is CASSPDRVEIQPQHF. As DNA, the CDR3 is TGTGCCAGCAGCCCGGACAGGGTTGAAATACAGCCCCAGCATTTT.

The CDR3 sequence: CASRDFQSSYEQYF. The CDR3, as DNA: TGTGCCAGCAGGGACTTCCAGAGCTCCTACGAGCAGTACTTC. V usage is TRBV10-3 and J usage is TRBJ2-7, with a tentative D call TRBD2 (6 bases). Per germline, CDR1 ENHRY and CDR2 SYGVKD. The CDR3 is 14 amino acids. Trimming pared 10 bases from V and 0 bases from J, leaving 16 bases between.

The V gene is TRBV12-3 or TRBV12-4, the J gene TRBJ1-2; D remains unclear. The CDR3 consists of 13 residues. V shed 6 bases and J shed 4 bases, with 12 bases lying between them. This CDR3 reads CASSLWDGYGYTF. CDR3 nucleotide sequence: TGTGCCAGCAGCCTATGGGATGGCTATGGCTACACCTTC.

The V gene is TRBV6-6, the J gene TRBJ2-1; 7 bases match TRBD1. After removal of 6 bases from V and 6 bases from J, the junction contained 5 bases not matched to a gene. The CDR3 consists of 13 residues. Germline loops: CDR1 MNHNY, CDR2 SVGAGI (reference sequence). DNA for the CDR3: TGTGCCAGCAGACCCCACAGGGGCAATGAGCAGTTCTTC. Translation: CASRPHRGNEQFF.

The genes are TRBV4-2 and TRBJ2-2, with D maybe TRBD2 (6 bases). Germline CDR1 reads LGHNA; CDR2 reads YNFKEQ. The CDR3 runs 17 residues. Trimming stripped 1 base from V and 1 base from J, with 13 bases between. In DNA form, the CDR3 reads TGTGCCAGCAGCCAAGGTCTTGGGGACTGGAACACCGGGGAGCTGTTTTTT. It codes for CASSQGLGDWNTGELFF.

This clonotype was detected a few times. This rearrangement joins TRBV7-4 to TRBJ2-1; D gene uncertain. Germline loops: CDR1 SGHVT, CDR2 SQSDAQ. Trimming took 2 bases from V and 1 from J, leaving 18 bases between them. CDR3 length: 18 residues. CDR3 protein: CASSLLPPQSWSYNEQFF. For the CDR3, the DNA is TGTGCCAGCAGCTTATTACCCCCCCAGAGCTGGTCCTACAATGAGCAGTTCTTC.

The chain combines TRBV4-3 with TRBJ2-1; 8 positions agree with TRBD2. The V segment lost 1 base and the J segment 4 bases; nucleotides outside the gene matches: 9. Germline values: CDR1 LGHNA, CDR2 YSLEER. CDR3 length: 17 residues. CDR3: CASSQGGAGGGYNEQFF. CDR3 DNA: TGCGCCAGCAGCCAAGGGGGTGCGGGAGGAGGATACAATGAGCAGTTCTTC.

The chain recombines TRBV12-3 or TRBV12-4 with TRBJ2-6; D gene uncertain. Trimming took 6 bases from V and 1 from J, leaving 10 bases between them. This CDR3 is built from 15 residues. The CDR3, as DNA: TGTGCCAGCAGGGCCGCATGGTCTGGGGCCAACGTCCTGACTTTC. It translates to CASRAAWSGANVLTF.

The J gene is TRBJ1-1, the V gene TRBV6-1, with D maybe TRBD1 (5 bases). Between the trimmed V and J ends, which lost 2 bases and 4 bases, there was a span of 8 bases. Germline CDR1 reads MNHNS; CDR2 reads SASEGT. This CDR3 contains 13 residues. CDR3 coding DNA: TGTGCCAGCAGTGAACAGGGAGGCACTGAAGCTTTCTTT. Its protein product is CASSEQGGTEAFF.

The chain joins TRBV24-1 to TRBJ1-4, with 10 bases aligning to TRBD1. V shed 3 bases and J 4 bases; nucleotides not matched to a gene: 7. CDR3 size: 17 residues. Germline values: CDR1 KGHDR, CDR2 SFDVKD. CDR3 DNA: TGTGCCACCAGTGATAACGGGACAGGGGTTTATAATGAAAAACTGTTTTTT. This encodes CATSDNGTGVYNEKLFF.

The V and J genes are TRBV29-1 and TRBJ2-5; no definite D call. Germline-derived CDR1 and CDR2 are SQVTM and ANQGSEA. Trimming removed 0 bases at V and 0 bases at J, with 2 bases between. The CDR3 totals 12 residues. CDR3 amino acids: CSVEEYQETQYF. The DNA of the CDR3 is TGCAGCGTTGAAGAGTACCAAGAGACCCAGTACTTC.

This clonotype was recorded a few times. The V call is TRBV5-1, the J call TRBJ2-2; TRBD1 might be the D (6 bases). This CDR3 is 16 amino acids long. The V gene lost 4 bases and the J gene lost 3 bases, with 16 bases spanning the gap. Germline assignment: CDR1 SGHRS and CDR2 YFSETQ. The chain's CDR3 is CASSPWTVVYTGELFF. The CDR3 DNA sequence: TGCGCCAGCAGCCCCTGGACAGTGGTCTACACCGGGGAGCTGTTTTTT.

V and J are TRBV20-1 and TRBJ2-7; TRBD2 agrees at 12 bases. V gave up 3 bases and J gave up 0 bases; unmatched junction bases: 6. This CDR3 is 16 amino acids long. Germline-derived CDR1 and CDR2 are DFQATT and SNEGSKA (reference sequence). The CDR3 bases are TGCAGTGCTAGGGGGACTAGCGGGCCGATCTCCTACGAGCAGTACTTC. Encoded protein: CSARGTSGPISYEQYF.

V is TRBV11-2 and J is TRBJ2-1; 10 bases are shared with TRBD2. CDR3 length: 16 amino acids. After removal of 3 bases from V and 3 bases from J, the junction contained 5 bases not matched to a gene. The germline V gene encodes CDR1 SGHAT and CDR2 FQNNGV. CDR3 nucleotide sequence: TGTGCCAGCAGCTTTAGCGGGGGGTCCTTCTACAATGAGCAGTTCTTC. This encodes CASSFSGGSFYNEQFF.

The chain links TRBV6-4 to TRBJ2-2; 10 positions agree with TRBD1. Germline CDR1 and CDR2: MRHNA and SNTAGT. J was trimmed by 1 base and V by 1 base; bases with no gene match: 9. The CDR3 extends over 19 amino acids. The CDR3, as DNA: TGTGCCAGCAGTGACTGGCCCAAGGGACAGGGGAAGAACACCGGGGAGCTGTTTTTT. It yields the protein CASSDWPKGQGKNTGELFF.

The chain links TRBV18 to TRBJ1-1; tentatively, D is TRBD1 (6 bases). Germline lookup yields CDR1 KGHSH and CDR2 LQKENI. This CDR3 is built from 17 residues. Deletions cut 2 bases from V and 3 bases from J, with 19 bases between. Written as DNA, the CDR3 is TGTGCCAGCTCACCATGGTACAGGGAAGTTGGGGACACTGAAGCTTTCTTT. Its protein is CASSPWYREVGDTEAFF.

This clonotype was picked up a small number of times. The rearrangement joins TRBV15 to TRBJ1-1, with D possibly TRBD1 on 5 matching bases. The CDR3 consists of 17 residues. In germline, CDR1 is LNHNV, CDR2 YYDKDF (reference sequence). Trimming left V 0 bases short and J 6 bases short, with 20 bases between. The CDR3 nucleotides are TGTGCCACCAGCAGAGATCTCGAAATGAGGGGATTCGCTGAAGCTTTCTTT. This gives the protein CATSRDLEMRGFAEAFF.

V usage is TRBV7-9 and J usage is TRBJ2-7; 10 positions match TRBD2. J lost 6 bases, V lost 5 bases, and 13 bases had no gene match. Germline CDR1 reads SEHNR; CDR2 reads FQNEAQ (reference sequence). This CDR3 is 16 amino acids long. The CDR3 protein is CASSLLTGTSVSEQYF. CDR3 in DNA: TGTGCCAGCAGCCTCCTCACCGGGACTAGCGTCTCCGAGCAGTACTTC.

The gene calls are TRBV14 and TRBJ1-2; a possible D gene is TRBD1 (5 bases). CDR3 length: 15 residues. Trimming took 3 bases from V and 4 from J, leaving 15 bases between them. The germline V gene encodes CDR1 SGHDN and CDR2 FVKESK. CDR3 DNA: TGTGCCAGCAGCCATCTGGAGGGGTCAGGCTATGGCTACACCTTC. Protein sequence: CASSHLEGSGYGYTF.

This clonotype was found a few times. V gene TRBV30 combines with J gene TRBJ1-5; the match to TRBD1 covers 7 bases. Germline lookup yields CDR1 GTSNPN and CDR2 SVGIG (reference sequence). This CDR3 contains 12 residues. The V gene end was trimmed by 2 bases and the J gene end by 14 bases; junction bases not matched to a gene: 9. CDR3 nucleotide sequence: TGTGCCTGGAGTATTACAGGGGCAAAGGAGCATTTT. Its translation: CAWSITGAKEHF.

The chain combines TRBV5-1 with TRBJ1-4; D unresolved. The CDR3 runs 14 residues. The germline V and J ends were trimmed by 1 base and 0 bases, with 4 bases remaining between them. Germline V lookup: CDR1 SGHRS, CDR2 YFSETQ. DNA for the CDR3: TGCGCCAGCAGCTTGTTTGCAACTAATGAAAAACTGTTTTTT. As protein: CASSLFATNEKLFF. Variable domain in full (rest from reference TRBV5-1 and TRBJ1-4): KAGVTQTPRYLIKTRGQQVTLSCSPISGHRSVSWYQQTPGQGLQFLFEYFSETQRNKGNFPGRFSGRQFSNSRSEMNVSTLELGDSALYLCASSLFATNEKLFFGSGTQLSVL.